The present entry profiles one T cell receptor beta chain with its context. The V gene's germline CDR1 is SEHNR and CDR2 FQNEAQ (reference sequence). Trimming shortened V by 5 bases and J by 8 bases, and 24 bases separated the two germline ends. There are 17 residues in the CDR3. This sample is part of a study of OX40 agonist ivuxolimab in advanced cancers. The overall study: Intravenous ivuxolimab was administered to patients every 2 weeks at 0.01 to 10 mg/kg.

Assay: immunoSEQ multiplex PCR; the TCRdb copy retains only in-frame clones and omits some. The table shows fewer than 80,000 clones, with 85% occurring only once. Patients who had autoimmune disease history or got systemic immunosuppression were left out. This specimen was CD4+ or CD8+ T cells sorted from blood, taken in a trial of the OX40 agonist ivuxolimab. This clonotype was obtained from an adult with an advanced solid tumor such as melanoma, head and neck, liver or kidney cancer. The chain uses TRBV7-9 and TRBJ1-4, with D possibly being TRBD1 (6 bases). The CDR3 DNA is TGTGCCAGCAGCGCAACCCCTGGGGGAGGGGGTAAAGAAAAACTGTTTTTT. Protein product: CASSATPGGGGKEKLFF.